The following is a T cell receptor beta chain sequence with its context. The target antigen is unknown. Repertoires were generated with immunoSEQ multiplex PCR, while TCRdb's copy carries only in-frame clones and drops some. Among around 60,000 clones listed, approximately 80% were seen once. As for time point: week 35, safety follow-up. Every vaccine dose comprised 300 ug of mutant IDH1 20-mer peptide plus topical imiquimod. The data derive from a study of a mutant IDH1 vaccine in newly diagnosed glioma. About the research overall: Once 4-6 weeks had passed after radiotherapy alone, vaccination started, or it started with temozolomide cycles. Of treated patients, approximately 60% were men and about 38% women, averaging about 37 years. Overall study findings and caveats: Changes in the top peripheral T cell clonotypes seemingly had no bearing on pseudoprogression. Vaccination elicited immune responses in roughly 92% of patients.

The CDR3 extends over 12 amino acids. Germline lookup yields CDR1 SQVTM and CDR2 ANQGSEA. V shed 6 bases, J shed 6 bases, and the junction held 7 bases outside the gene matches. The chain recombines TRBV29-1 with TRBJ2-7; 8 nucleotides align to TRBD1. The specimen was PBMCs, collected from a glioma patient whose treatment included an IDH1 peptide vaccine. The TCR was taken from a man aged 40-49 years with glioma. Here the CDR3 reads CSVLRTGSEQYF. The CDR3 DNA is TGCAGCGTCCTCAGGACAGGGTCCGAGCAGTACTTC.